This TCR beta chain was sequenced for a study of T cells in Graves' hyperthyroidism and ophthalmopathy. This clonotype was found a few times. The antigen remains undetermined. Amplification of TCR beta CDR3 regions used RNA as the template. TCR CDR3 regions were first amplified by RT-PCR with HTBI primers. A single record per CDR3 protein comes from TCRdb applying MiXCR to the multiplex PCR reads. The sample lists hundreds of thousands of distinct CDR3 sequences, about a sixth occurring once. The study, taken as a whole, reports: Progression to ophthalmopathy was predicted a median of approximately seven months early.

The sequence was collected from a woman aged 60-70 years with Graves' ophthalmopathy. Sequences were obtained from blood.

The CDR3 reads CASSLDRVGGNTIYF. DNA of the CDR3: TGTGCCAGCAGCCTGGACAGGGTGGGAGGAAACACCATATATTTT. The V gene is TRBV7-9, the J gene TRBJ1-3, with 8 nucleotides matching TRBD1. Germline loops: CDR1 SEHNR, CDR2 FQNEAQ (reference sequence). The CDR3 runs to 15 residues. The V and J ends lost 5 bases and 4 bases, in that order; junction bases with no gene match: 7.